This paragraph covers one T cell receptor (beta chain) sequence. Assay used: immunoSEQ multiplex PCR; TCRdb lists only in-frame clones, some missing. The table lists tens of thousands of clones, around 93% of them singletons. The record originates from a study of T cell changes during pregnancy in multiple sclerosis. This receptor was obtained from a female donor with multiple sclerosis, enrolled in a pregnancy study. Sequencing was performed on peripheral blood, taken in the first trimester of pregnancy.

The CDR3 nucleotides are TGTGCCAGCAAGACAGCGGGATCCTACAATGAGCAGTTCTTC. It is translated as CASKTAGSYNEQFF. The chain has TRBV2 and TRBJ2-1, with 7 bases aligning to TRBD2. Germline V gene lookup returns CDR1 SNHLY and CDR2 FYNNEI. CDR3 size: 14 residues. Losses at the gene ends were 7 bases for V and 1 base for J; bases not matched to a gene: 4.